This TCR beta chain stems from a study of T cells in Graves' hyperthyroidism and ophthalmopathy. This clonotype has a count of ten or more. The V end lost 5 bases, the J end lost 3 bases, and 11 bases lay between the germline ends. The CDR3 consists of 13 residues. The TCR beta CDR3 regions underwent amplification using RNA transcripts as the source. Primed by the HTBI set, a first-round RT-PCR was run on the TCR CDR3. One entry per CDR3 protein results from TCRdb running MiXCR on the multiplex PCR reads. The table shows hundreds of thousands of distinct CDR3 sequences, with about 14% occurring only once.

The sequenced material came from blood. This clonotype was sampled from a woman between 50 and 59 years old with Graves' ophthalmopathy. The chain links TRBV12-3 or TRBV12-4 to TRBJ2-7; possible D gene TRBD1, 6 bases. This CDR3 reads CASSGGQFYEQYF. CDR3 nucleotides: TGTGCCAGCAGTGGCGGACAGTTCTACGAGCAGTACTTC.